This note documents a single TCR beta chain sequence. What antigen it recognizes has not been identified. Per-nucleotide qualities are absent, and no much larger clonotype sits a single base away. The CDR3 spans 16 residues, from the cysteine through the phenylalanine. Only the CDR3 DNA stays, 48 bases, in frame from base 1. V gives up 2 bases and J gives up 1 base, and the segment between their germline ends measures 15 bases. For CDR1 and CDR2, the germline V gene lists MNHEY and SVGAGI. The protocol used for the library was the immunoSEQ multiplex PCR assay. As for the authors' bioinformatics: To diagnose cytomegalovirus status from the catalog of TCR beta chain sequences, a statistical classification framework was built. Entries here come from immuneACCESS through TCRdb and include only in-frame sequences with V and J called. Some clones fail to appear in such tables; in the studies checked, an unresolved V gene covers under half of the shortfall, and the cause of the remainder is unknown. For V, J and clone size, that table is used; D and trimming come from the DNA. In this sample the table shows roughly 300,000 clones, about nine tenths of which occur a single time. The top ten hold over 1% of the sample.

The data are from a study of cytomegalovirus exposure and HLA in healthy donors (dated by TCRdb to the late 2010s). Regarding the complete study: The 550 to 750 repertoires of the first cohort and the roughly 110 validation repertoires were produced on the same platform, according to a later analysis. To predict cytomegalovirus infection status, the study combined high-throughput TCR immunosequencing, statistical association of individual TCRs with disease status, and machine learning. Besides the first cohort of some 670 subjects, a separate validation cohort made up of roughly 130 different subjects was used. The study aimed to test whether signatures of past pathogen exposure could be identified by cataloging public T cell receptors.

Here is what the overall study found, with its caveats: Most TCR sequences were seen in very few donors, while some public TCRs were found in many individuals. In the study, approximately 150 TCR beta chains were listed as associated with cytomegalovirus. A later analysis lacked HLA typing for the validation cohort, so it scored co-occurrence in that cohort across all 110 or so repertoires. A few of the identified cytomegalovirus-associated TCR beta chains were confirmed in vitro to be specific for cytomegalovirus antigens. The authors suggested that the approach could potentially be extended to other disease states and immunological phenotypes. In a later analysis, TCRs clustered in the first cohort were found to also tend to co-occur in the 130 or so validation repertoires, with 85% to 95% of cluster scores above 0. In both the original and validation cohorts, the classifier was reported to diagnose cytomegalovirus status with high specificity and sensitivity.

Separate from the approximately 730-subject first cohort, the validation cohort of roughly 120 subjects was the group to which the donors belonged. This chain joins TRBV6-5 to TRBJ2-7; the D gene is perhaps TRBD2, on 6 matching bases. This TCR was recovered from a woman aged 25 to 39 in good health and CMV-seropositive. Sequencing was performed on PBMCs. The DNA is as follows: TGTGCCAGCAGTTACGCCGGGGGTGTGGGTTCCTACGAGCAGTACTTC. Its translation is CASSYAGGVGSYEQYF.